The TCR beta chain described here comes from a study of cytomegalovirus exposure and HLA in healthy donors. The wider study: Out of about 360 genotyped donors, 81% belonged to the Caucasian-associated ancestry cluster.

PCR used 60 Vbeta primers and 13 Jbeta primers. Using immunoSEQ multiplex PCR, the repertoire was profiled, and TCRdb retains in-frame clones only, with some absent. In the table there are some 93,000 clones, 82% of which are singletons. Findings and caveats of the study: Evidence from a later analysis indicated that most CMV-associated TCR beta chains looked HLA-restricted.

The CDR3 is made up of 14 amino acids. Germline lookup yields CDR1 WSHSY and CDR2 SAAADI. Trimming removed 6 bases from V and 0 bases from J, with 8 bases in between. This clone has a single count. The antigen remains unidentified. The sequence was obtained from a man aged 50-60 years in good health and CMV-seronegative. The sample comprised PBMCs. The V gene is TRBV10-2, the J gene TRBJ1-4; D is unresolved. The CDR3 sequence: CASSPTATNEKLFF. DNA for the CDR3: TGCGCCAGCAGCCCCACTGCAACTAATGAAAAACTGTTTTTT.